The present TCR beta chain was sequenced within a study of cytomegalovirus exposure and HLA in healthy donors. This CDR3 is built from 15 residues. Trimming took 5 bases from V and 0 from J; bases not matched to a gene: 6. The germline V gene encodes CDR1 SNHLY and CDR2 FYNNEI. The PCR used 60 Vbeta and 13 Jbeta primers. TCRdb's copy holds only in-frame clones and misses some; the assay was immunoSEQ multiplex PCR. The sample consists of tens of thousands of clones, approximately 91% of them appearing once. Sequenced: PBMCs. The sequence was collected from a woman aged 18-30 years in good health and CMV-seronegative. V is TRBV2 and J is TRBJ1-2; the match to TRBD1 covers 7 bases. The CDR3 coding sequence is TGTGCCAGCAGTACGGGACAGCTAGCTAACTATGGCTACACCTTC. This gives the protein CASSTGQLANYGYTF.